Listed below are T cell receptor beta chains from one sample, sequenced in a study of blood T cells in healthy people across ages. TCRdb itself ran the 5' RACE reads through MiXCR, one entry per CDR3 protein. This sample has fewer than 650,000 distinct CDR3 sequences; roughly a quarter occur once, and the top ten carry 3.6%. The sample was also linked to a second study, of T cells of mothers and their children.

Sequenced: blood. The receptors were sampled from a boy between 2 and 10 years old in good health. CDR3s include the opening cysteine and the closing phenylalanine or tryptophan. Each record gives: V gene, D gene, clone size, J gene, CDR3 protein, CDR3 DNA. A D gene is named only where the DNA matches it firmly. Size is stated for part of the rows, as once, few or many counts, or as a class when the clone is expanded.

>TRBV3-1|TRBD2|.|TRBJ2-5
CASSQAAGGGKTQYF
TGTGCCAGCAGCCAAGCCGCGGGAGGAGGGAAGACCCAGTACTTC
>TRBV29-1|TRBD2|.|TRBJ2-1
CSVEDTSGKAYNEQFF
TGCAGCGTTGAAGATACTAGCGGGAAAGCGTACAATGAGCAGTTCTTC
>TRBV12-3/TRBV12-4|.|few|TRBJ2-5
CASSTNLGGGETQYF
TGTGCCAGCAGTACAAACCTCGGAGGGGGAGAGACCCAGTACTTC
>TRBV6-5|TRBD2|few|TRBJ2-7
CASSFSTSGRREQYF
TGTGCCAGCAGTTTTTCCACTAGCGGGAGACGGGAGCAGTACTTC
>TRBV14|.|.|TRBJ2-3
CASSRYRRDRRVLVDTQYF
TGTGCCAGCAGCCGCTACCGTCGTGACAGGCGGGTATTGGTAGATACGCAGTATTTT
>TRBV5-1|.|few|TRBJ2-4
CASRTGVDKNIQYF
TGCGCCAGCAGGACCGGTGTAGACAAAAACATTCAGTACTTC
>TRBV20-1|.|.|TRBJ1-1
CSARGPGRLNTEAFF
TGCAGTGCTAGAGGACCGGGACGGTTAAACACTGAAGCTTTCTTT
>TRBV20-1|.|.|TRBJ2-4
CSARDWNKNIQYF
TGCAGTGCTAGAGATTGGAACAAAAACATTCAGTACTTC
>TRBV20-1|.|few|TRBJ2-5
CSANTMTRIETQYF
TGCAGTGCCAACACAATGACTAGAATAGAGACCCAGTACTTC
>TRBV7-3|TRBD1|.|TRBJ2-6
CASSPGTGKGGANVLTF
TGTGCCAGCAGCCCCGGGACAGGGAAGGGTGGGGCCAACGTCCTGACTTTC
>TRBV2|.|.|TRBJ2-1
CTSFWDSGVNEQFF
TGTACCAGCTTTTGGGACTCAGGCGTCAATGAGCAGTTCTTC
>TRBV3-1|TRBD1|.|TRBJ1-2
CASSRGQQRGYTF
TGTGCCAGCAGCCGGGGACAGCAGAGGGGCTACACCTTC
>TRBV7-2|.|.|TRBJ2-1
CASSPGPGGNNEQFF
TGTGCCAGTAGCCCTGGACCAGGCGGGAACAATGAGCAGTTCTTC
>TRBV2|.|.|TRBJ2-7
CATTQKTGSYEQYF
TGTGCCACCACTCAAAAAACAGGGTCCTACGAGCAGTACTTC
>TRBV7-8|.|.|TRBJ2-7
CASSPRDRTYEQYF
TGTGCCAGCAGCCCGCGGGACCGTACCTACGAGCAGTACTTC
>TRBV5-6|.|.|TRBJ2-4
CASSLYGAKNIQYF
TGTGCCAGCAGCTTGTACGGGGCCAAAAACATTCAGTACTTC
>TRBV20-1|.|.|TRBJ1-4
CSVSGDQLFF
TGCAGTGTTTCAGGGGATCAACTGTTTTTT
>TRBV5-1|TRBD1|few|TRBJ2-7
CASSSTGTGGEQYF
TGCGCCAGCAGCTCCACGGGGACAGGGGGCGAGCAGTACTTC
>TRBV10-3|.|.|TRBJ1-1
CAISDLTPGEAFF
TGTGCCATCAGTGATTTGACTCCTGGCGAAGCTTTCTTT
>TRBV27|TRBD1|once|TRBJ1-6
CASQGQGVHNSPLHF
TGTGCCAGCCAGGGACAGGGGGTGCACAATTCACCCCTCCACTTT
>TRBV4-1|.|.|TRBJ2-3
CASSPSERDMQYF
TGCGCCAGCAGCCCCTCGGAGCGTGATATGCAGTATTTT
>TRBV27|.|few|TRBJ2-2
CASRWGEDTGELFF
TGTGCCAGCAGGTGGGGGGAGGACACCGGGGAGCTGTTTTTT
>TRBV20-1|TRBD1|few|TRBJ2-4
CSAIRDRGEFAKNIQYF
TGCAGTGCTATCCGGGACAGGGGGGAATTTGCCAAAAACATTCAGTACTTC
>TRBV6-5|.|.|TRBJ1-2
CASSNMGASLFYGYTF
TGTGCCAGCAGTAACATGGGGGCCTCCCTATTCTATGGCTACACCTTC
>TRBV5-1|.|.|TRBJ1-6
CASRQGSSYNSPLHF
TGCGCCAGCAGGCAGGGTAGCTCCTATAATTCACCCCTCCACTTT
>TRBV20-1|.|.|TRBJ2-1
CSANLGGTKYNEQFF
TGCAGTGCTAACCTCGGTGGGACAAAATACAATGAGCAGTTCTTC
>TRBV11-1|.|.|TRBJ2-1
CASSLYRTQHRSVYEQFF
TGTGCCAGCAGCTTATACCGGACTCAACACAGGTCAGTCTATGAGCAGTTCTTC
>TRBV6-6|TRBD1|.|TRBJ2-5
CASSERQGAYGQYF
TGTGCCAGCAGTGAGCGACAGGGAGCCTACGGGCAGTACTTC
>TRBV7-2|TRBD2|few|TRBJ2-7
CVSSSSGVSYEQYF
TGTGTCAGCAGCTCTAGCGGGGTAAGCTACGAGCAGTACTTC
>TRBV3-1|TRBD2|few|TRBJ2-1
CASSLFLTSGRGEQFF
TGTGCCAGCAGCCTGTTCTTGACTAGCGGGAGAGGTGAGCAGTTCTTC
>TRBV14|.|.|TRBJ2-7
CASSRRDTGPEQYF
TGTGCCAGCAGCCGTCGGGACACCGGTCCCGAGCAGTACTTC
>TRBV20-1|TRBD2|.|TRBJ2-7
CSASGRGLSYEQYF
TGCAGTGCTAGTGGGAGGGGACTCTCTTACGAGCAGTACTTC
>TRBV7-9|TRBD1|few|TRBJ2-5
CASSSLRHRDRQETQYF
TGTGCCAGCAGCTCTCTTAGACATAGGGACAGACAAGAGACCCAGTACTTC
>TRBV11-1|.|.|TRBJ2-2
CASRSSRDRNTGELFF
TGTGCCAGCAGATCCAGCCGGGACCGAAACACCGGGGAGCTGTTTTTT
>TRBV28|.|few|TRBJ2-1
CASSHRLTLGSYNEQFF
TGTGCCAGCAGCCACCGTTTGACATTGGGCTCCTACAATGAGCAGTTCTTC
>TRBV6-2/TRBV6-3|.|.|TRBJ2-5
CASSYSGLSYQETQYF
TGTGCCAGCAGTTACTCTGGGCTTTCGTACCAAGAGACCCAGTACTTC
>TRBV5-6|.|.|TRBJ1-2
CASSFQNYNYGYTF
TGTGCCAGCAGCTTTCAGAACTATAACTATGGCTACACCTTC
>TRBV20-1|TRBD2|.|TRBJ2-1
CSAREGSGGYNEQFF
TGCAGTGCTAGAGAGGGTAGCGGGGGTTACAATGAGCAGTTCTTC
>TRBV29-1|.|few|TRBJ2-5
CSVEGNEETQYF
TGCAGCGTTGAGGGCAACGAAGAGACCCAGTACTTC
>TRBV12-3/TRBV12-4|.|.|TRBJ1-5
CASRLRSSNQPQHF
TGTGCCAGCAGACTCAGGAGTAGCAATCAGCCCCAGCATTTT
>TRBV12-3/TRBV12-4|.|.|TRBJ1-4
CASSPSAGVPLTATNEKLFF
TGTGCCAGCAGTCCTTCGGCGGGGGTCCCCCTGACTGCAACTAATGAAAAACTGTTTTTT
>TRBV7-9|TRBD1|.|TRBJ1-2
CASNDRGGNYGYTF
TGTGCCAGCAACGACAGGGGGGGCAACTATGGCTACACCTTC
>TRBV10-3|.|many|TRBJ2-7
CAISNSRARYEQYF
TGTGCCATCAGTAACTCTAGGGCTCGGTACGAGCAGTACTTC
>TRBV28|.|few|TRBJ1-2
CASSSTGSHGYTF
TGTGCCAGCAGCTCTACAGGGTCTCATGGCTACACCTTC
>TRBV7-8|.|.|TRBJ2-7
CASSPLSGTEQYF
TGTGCCAGCTCACCACTCTCAGGGACCGAGCAGTACTTC
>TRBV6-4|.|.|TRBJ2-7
CASSGSYF
TGTGCCAGCAGTGGATCGTACTTC
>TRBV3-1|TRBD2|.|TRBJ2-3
CASSQVQGLVKFTHTDTQYF
TGTGCCAGCAGCCAAGTTCAGGGACTAGTCAAGTTCACACACACAGATACGCAGTATTTT
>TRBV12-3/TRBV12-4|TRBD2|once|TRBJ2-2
CASSLKSGSHGELIF
TGTGCCAGCAGTTTAAAAAGCGGGAGTCACGGGGAGCTGATTTTT
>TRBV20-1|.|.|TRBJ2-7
CSAIKDRMDEQYF
TGCAGTGCCATTAAAGACAGGATGGACGAGCAGTACTTC
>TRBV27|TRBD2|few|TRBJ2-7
CASSPRLAGSPYEQYF
TGTGCCAGCAGTCCTCGACTAGCGGGAAGTCCGTACGAGCAGTACTTC
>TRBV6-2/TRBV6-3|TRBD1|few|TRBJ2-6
CASLDPTGTRAGANVLTF
TGTGCCAGCTTAGACCCGACAGGGACACGTGCTGGGGCCAACGTCCTGACTTTC
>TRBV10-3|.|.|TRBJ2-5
CAISERGGVRGETQYF
TGTGCCATCAGTGAGAGGGGGGGGGTCAGGGGAGAGACCCAGTACTTC
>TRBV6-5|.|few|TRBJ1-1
CASSINRVTEAFF
TGTGCCAGCAGTATCAATAGGGTCACTGAAGCTTTCTTT
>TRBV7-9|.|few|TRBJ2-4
CASSSLGPQYF
TGTGCCAGCAGCTCTTTGGGCCCGCAGTACTTC
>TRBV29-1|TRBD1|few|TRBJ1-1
CSVPPGQGYSSEAFF
TGCAGCGTCCCCCCGGGACAGGGTTACAGTTCTGAAGCTTTCTTT
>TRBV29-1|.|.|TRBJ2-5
CSVEGYREIQETQYF
TGCAGCGTTGAAGGTTACAGGGAAATCCAAGAGACCCAGTACTTC
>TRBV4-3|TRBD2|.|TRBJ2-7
CASSAGTSGTYEQYF
TGCGCCAGCAGCGCGGGGACTAGCGGGACCTACGAGCAGTACTTC
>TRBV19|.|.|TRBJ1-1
CASSINAAGDTEAFF
TGTGCCAGTAGTATTAACGCGGCAGGGGACACTGAAGCTTTCTTT
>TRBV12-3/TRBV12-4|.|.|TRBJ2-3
CASSFEAPGTDTQYF
TGTGCCAGCAGTTTTGAGGCCCCGGGAACAGATACGCAGTATTTT